The following is a TCR beta chain sequence with its context. After removal of 6 bases from V and 4 bases from J, the junction contained 2 bases not matched to a gene. Looked up from germline, CDR1 is MNHNS and CDR2 is SASEGT. CDR3 length: 13 residues. This sample was taken from a study of T cell changes during pregnancy in multiple sclerosis. Clones were sequenced by immunoSEQ multiplex PCR, and TCRdb holds only the in-frame ones, with some missing. The table includes tens of thousands of clones, around 94% detected once. The source was peripheral blood, collected after pregnancy. This receptor was obtained from a female donor in good health, enrolled as a control in a pregnancy study. The chain joins TRBV6-1 to TRBJ2-1; 8 nucleotides agree with TRBD2. The CDR3 loop reads CASRLAGYNEQFF. In nucleotides, the CDR3 is TGTGCCAGCAGGTTAGCGGGATACAATGAGCAGTTCTTC.